Only a few counts were recorded for the clone carrying this T cell receptor (beta chain). Its antigen is still unknown. These data belong to a study of T cells after yellow fever vaccination. Study-level points and caveats: In post-booster samples, most primary-vaccination clones reappeared (around 95% CD4, 88% CD8).

Trimming left V 6 bases short and J 1 base short, with 6 bases between. CDR3 size: 12 residues. The germline gives CDR1 SNHLY, CDR2 FYNNEI. Via MiXCR, TCRdb re-called the 5' RACE reads, giving one row per CDR3 protein. The repertoire includes around 350,000 distinct CDR3 sequences, 9.5% to 13% of them detected once, and around 20% sits in the top ten. The starting material was PBMCs, obtained on the day of the first yellow fever vaccination. The TCR originated in a man aged 18 to 29 who received the YFV17D yellow fever vaccine. The V and J genes are TRBV2 and TRBJ2-5; D is ambiguous. As DNA, the CDR3 is TGTGCCAGCAGACACGTCCAAGAGACCCAGTACTTC. It yields the protein CASRHVQETQYF.